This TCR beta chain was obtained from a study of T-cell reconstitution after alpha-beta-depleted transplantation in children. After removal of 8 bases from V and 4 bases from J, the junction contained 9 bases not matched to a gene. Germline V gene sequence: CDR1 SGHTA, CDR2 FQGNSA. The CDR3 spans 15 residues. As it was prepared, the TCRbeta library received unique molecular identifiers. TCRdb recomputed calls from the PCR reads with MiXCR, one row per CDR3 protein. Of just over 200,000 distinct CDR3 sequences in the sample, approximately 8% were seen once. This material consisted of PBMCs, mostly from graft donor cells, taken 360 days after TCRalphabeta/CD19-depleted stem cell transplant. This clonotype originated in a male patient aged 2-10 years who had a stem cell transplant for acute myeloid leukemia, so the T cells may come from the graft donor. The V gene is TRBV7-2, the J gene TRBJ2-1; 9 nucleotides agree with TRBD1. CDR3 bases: TGTGCCAGCCATCGGAGGGACAGGGTATACAATGAGCAGTTCTTC. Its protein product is CASHRRDRVYNEQFF. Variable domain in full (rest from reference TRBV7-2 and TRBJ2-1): GAGVSQSPSNKVTEKGKDVELRCDPISGHTALYWYRQSLGQGLEFLIYFQGNSAPDKSGLPSDRFSAERTGGSVSTLTIQRTQQEDSAVYLCASHRRDRVYNEQFFGPGTRLTVL.